The rows below give T cell receptor beta chains drawn from one sample of a study of immune characterization of retroperitoneal liposarcoma. A single record per CDR3 protein comes from TCRdb applying MiXCR to the PCR reads. The profile shows thousands of distinct CDR3 sequences, about a third of them singletons. Material for sequencing was tumor tissue. Receptor source: a female donor with retroperitoneal liposarcoma. The CDR3 runs from the conserved cysteine through the conserved F or W. A D gene is named only where the DNA matches it firmly. Only part of the rows carry a size: once, few, many, or a class if the clone is expanded.

cdr3_nt cdr3_aa d_call j_call v_call clone_size
TGTGCCAGCAGTTTATGGGGGGGATACACAGATACGCAGTATTTT CASSLWGGYTDTQYF TRBD2 TRBJ2-3 TRBV12-3/TRBV12-4 few
TGCGCCAGCAGCTACGGGACAGGGGAGGGGCAGTTCTTC CASSYGTGEGQFF TRBD1 TRBJ2-1 TRBV5-1 NA
TGTGCCAGCAGTTTGGGCAGAGTCTCCTACGAGCAGTTCTTC CASSLGRVSYEQFF NA TRBJ2-1 TRBV12-3/TRBV12-4 NA
TGCGCCAGCAGTGACCTCGGACTAGCGGGGCTAAGTGAGCAGTTCTTC CASSDLGLAGLSEQFF TRBD2 TRBJ2-1 TRBV10-2 NA
TGTGCCAGCAGTCAGGATACGGACTCCTCCTCCTACGAGCAGTACTTC CASSQDTDSSSYEQYF NA TRBJ2-7 TRBV6-1 NA
TGTGCCAGCAGACGGGACAGGAGGGCCCACGAGCAGTACTTC CASRRDRRAHEQYF TRBD1 TRBJ2-7 TRBV6-6 NA
TGTGCCAGCAGTTTAAGTCGGACAGGGCGGGCGTTGGAGCAGTACTTC CASSLSRTGRALEQYF TRBD1 TRBJ2-7 TRBV27 many
TGTGCCAGCAGCTTCGACTCGAGCTCCTACAATGAGCAGTTCTTC CASSFDSSSYNEQFF NA TRBJ2-1 TRBV5-4 NA
TGTGCCAGCAGCTTAGCCGGGAGACCTTACGAGCAGTTCTTC CASSLAGRPYEQFF NA TRBJ2-1 TRBV7-2 many
TGTGCCAGCAGCTTAAGTAGTAGCGGTCTCAATGAGCAGTACTTC CASSLSSSGLNEQYF NA TRBJ2-7 TRBV11-3 few
TGTGCCAGCAGCTTAGTGGTTAGCGGGAGTGGAGAGACCCAGTACTTC CASSLVVSGSGETQYF TRBD2 TRBJ2-5 TRBV7-6 medium-sized
TGTGCCAGCAGCTTATCGGTGGGGAACACTGAAGCTTTCTTT CASSLSVGNTEAFF NA TRBJ1-1 TRBV7-2 NA
TGTGCCAGCAGTGATACCTGGGGCGGGACAGATACGCAGTATTTT CASSDTWGGTDTQYF NA TRBJ2-3 TRBV6-6 NA
TGTGCCAGCAGCTTAAACTGGGAAACTGAAGCTTTCTTT CASSLNWETEAFF NA TRBJ1-1 TRBV7-2 NA
TGTGCCAGTAGCCTGACAGCCCAGGGTGAAAAACTGTTTTTT CASSLTAQGEKLFF NA TRBJ1-4 TRBV19 NA
TGTGCCAGCAGTGAGGGGGAAGGGGCAGATACGCAGTATTTT CASSEGEGADTQYF NA TRBJ2-3 TRBV6-4 many
TGTGCCAGCAGCTACAGACTCAGGGGAAACACCATATATTTT CASSYRLRGNTIYF NA TRBJ1-3 TRBV7-8 many